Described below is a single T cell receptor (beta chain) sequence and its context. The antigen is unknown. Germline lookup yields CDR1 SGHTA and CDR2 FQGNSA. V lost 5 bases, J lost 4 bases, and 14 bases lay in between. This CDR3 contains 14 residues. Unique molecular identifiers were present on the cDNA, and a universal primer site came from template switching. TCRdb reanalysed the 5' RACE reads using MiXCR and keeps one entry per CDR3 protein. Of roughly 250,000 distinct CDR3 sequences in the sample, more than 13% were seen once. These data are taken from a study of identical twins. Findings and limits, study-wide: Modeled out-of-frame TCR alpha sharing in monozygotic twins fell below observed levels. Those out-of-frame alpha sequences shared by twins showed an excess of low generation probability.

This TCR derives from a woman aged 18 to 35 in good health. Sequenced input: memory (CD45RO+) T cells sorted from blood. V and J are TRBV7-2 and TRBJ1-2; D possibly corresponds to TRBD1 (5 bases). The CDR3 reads CASSRDLGRYGYTF. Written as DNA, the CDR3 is TGTGCCAGCAGCCGGGACTTAGGGCGCTATGGCTACACCTTC.